Included here is one T cell receptor beta chain sequence, with context. This clonotype was counted ten times or more. This receptor's antigen is unknown. Base qualities were left out, and no much larger clone turns up one base away. The source of the sample is a study of T-cell reconstitution after alpha-beta-depleted transplantation in children (dated by TCRdb to the mid-2010s). Background for the entire study: Using TCR repertoire profiling, the study quantitatively followed how T-cell immune reconstitution unfolded in children after TCRalphabeta/CD19-depleted allogeneic hematopoietic cell transplantation. Paper-wide results and their limitations: About two months after transplant, the apparently early recovery of alphabetaT-cell counts reportedly depended on just several hundred clones that had expanded rapidly and came from non-depleted graft cells. In some patients, the high TCRbeta diversity seen at day 60 was put down to recipient T cells and intrathymic progenitors that had survived conditioning. The frequencies of hyperexpanded clones fell over the following months, and after one year, T-cell counts and TCRbeta diversity were mostly attributed to newly produced T cells.

Per the germline V gene, SQVTM is the CDR1 and ANQGSEA is the CDR2. Spanning cysteine to phenylalanine, the CDR3 consists of 13 amino acids. The CDR3 DNA has 39 bases and is translated from base 1. V ends up 7 bases short and J 1 base short, with an unmatched junction base count of 5. The treatment or condition label here, explained by the study, means: allogeneic hematopoietic cell transplantation with graft depleted of TCRalphabeta T cells and CD19 B cells. The transplant recipients were children given TCRalphabeta/CD19-depleted allogeneic hematopoietic cell grafts. The library relied on PCR. Data came from an Illumina HiSeq 2500. TCR libraries were prepared with molecular barcoding, using unique molecular identifiers to normalize TCRbeta repertoire quantification. In TCRdb, the public reads were trimmed at Q25 with fastp and aligned with MiXCR, with productive beta chains retained. Rows matching on CDR3 protein sequence are summarized as one entry with the most common DNA and genes. The sample includes 500,000 or so distinct CDR3 sequences, with approximately 10% observed a single time. Less than 15% of the sample rests with the top ten.

The chain couples TRBV29-1 to TRBJ2-5; TRBD1 fits 8 bases in the junction. The TCR was taken from a female patient aged 2-10 years who had a stem cell transplant for aplastic anemia, so the T cells may come from the graft donor. The sequencing used PBMCs, mostly from graft donor cells, collected 180 days after TCRalphabeta/CD19-depleted stem cell transplant. The DNA is TGCAGCGCTCTGACAGGGGCCCAAGAGACCCAGTACTTC. Its translation is CSALTGAQETQYF.